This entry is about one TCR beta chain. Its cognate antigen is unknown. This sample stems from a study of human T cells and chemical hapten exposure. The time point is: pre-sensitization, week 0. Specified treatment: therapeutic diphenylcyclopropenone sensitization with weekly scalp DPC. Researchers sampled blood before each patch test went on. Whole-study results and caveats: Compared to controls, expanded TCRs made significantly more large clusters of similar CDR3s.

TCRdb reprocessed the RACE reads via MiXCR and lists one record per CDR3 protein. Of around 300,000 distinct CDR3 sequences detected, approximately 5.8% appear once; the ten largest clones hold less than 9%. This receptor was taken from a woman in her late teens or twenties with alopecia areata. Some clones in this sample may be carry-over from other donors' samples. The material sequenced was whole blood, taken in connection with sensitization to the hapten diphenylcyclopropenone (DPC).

CDR3 bases: TGTGCCAGCAGTCGAACGGGACAGGGTCATGCAGATACGCAGTATTTT. Its protein is CASSRTGQGHADTQYF. The rearrangement uses TRBV6-5 and TRBJ2-3, with 9 bases identical to TRBD1. With 5 bases clipped from V and 4 bases from J, the junction kept 10 bases outside the gene matches. The germline CDR1 and CDR2 sequences are MNHEY and SVGAGI. The CDR3 is 16 amino acids.